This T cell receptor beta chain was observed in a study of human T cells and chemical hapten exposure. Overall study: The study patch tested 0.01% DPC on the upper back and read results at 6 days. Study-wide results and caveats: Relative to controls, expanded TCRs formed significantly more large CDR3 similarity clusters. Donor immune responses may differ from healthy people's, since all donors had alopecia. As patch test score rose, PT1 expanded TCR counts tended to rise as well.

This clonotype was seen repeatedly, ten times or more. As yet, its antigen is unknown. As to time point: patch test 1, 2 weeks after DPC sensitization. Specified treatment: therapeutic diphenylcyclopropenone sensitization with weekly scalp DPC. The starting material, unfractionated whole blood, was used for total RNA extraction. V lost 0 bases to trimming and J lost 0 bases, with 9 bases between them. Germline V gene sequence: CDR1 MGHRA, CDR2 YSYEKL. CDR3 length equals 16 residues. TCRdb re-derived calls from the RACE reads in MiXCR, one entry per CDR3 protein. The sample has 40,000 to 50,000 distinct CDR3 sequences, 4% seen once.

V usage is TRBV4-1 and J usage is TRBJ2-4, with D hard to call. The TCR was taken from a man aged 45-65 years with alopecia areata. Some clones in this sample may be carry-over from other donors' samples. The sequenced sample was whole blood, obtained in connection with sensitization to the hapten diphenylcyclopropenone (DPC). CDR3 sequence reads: CASSQDTTTAKNIQYF. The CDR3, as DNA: TGCGCCAGCAGCCAAGATACCACGACAGCCAAAAACATTCAGTACTTC.